This is a list of T cell receptor beta chains from one sample in a study of response to subunit inactivated influenza vaccine. From the RT-PCR reads, TCRdb called clonotypes with MiXCR, one entry per CDR3 protein. This repertoire shows around 300,000 distinct CDR3 sequences, 20% to 25% found once; its top ten account for 10% to 13%. Sequencing used PBMCs from blood, obtained less than 22 months after vaccination. These receptors originate from a man between 50 and 69 years old who received an inactivated influenza vaccine. Both conserved end residues are part of each CDR3. A D gene is named only where the DNA matches it firmly. The listing skips clone size in some rows; elsewhere it reads once, few, many or a size class.

>TRBJ2-2|TRBV12-3/TRBV12-4|TRBD1|-
TGTGCCAGTGTTAGGGGGCAGAACACCGGGGAGCTGTTTTTT
CASVRGQNTGELFF
>TRBJ1-2|TRBV20-1|TRBD1|-
TGCTGTGCTAGAGTTTACGGACAGGGCTTATTTAGAGGGGGCTACACCTTC
CCARVYGQGLFRGGYTF
>TRBJ1-3|TRBV3-1|-|-
TGTGCCAGCAGCCAAGAGGGAGTGAGCACCATATATTTT
CASSQEGVSTIYF
>TRBJ1-5|TRBV6-1|TRBD1|-
TGTGCCAGCAGTGAGGGGTCAGGGGGCCGACAGCCCCAGCATTTT
CASSEGSGGRQPQHF
>TRBJ2-4|TRBV5-1|-|few
TGCGCCAGCAGCTTGACCAGGGGAGTTGGGAACATTCAGTACTTC
CASSLTRGVGNIQYF
>TRBJ2-7|TRBV9|-|-
TGTGCCAGCAGCCGGGACAACTCCTACGAGCAGTACTTC
CASSRDNSYEQYF
>TRBJ2-7|TRBV20-1|-|-
TGCAGTGCTATAGGACCGGACAGCGACTACGAGCAGTACTTC
CSAIGPDSDYEQYF
>TRBJ2-3|TRBV27|-|few
TGTGCCAGCAGTTTACTGGGACTCATCTCCACAGATACGCAGTATTTT
CASSLLGLISTDTQYF
>TRBJ1-4|TRBV7-6|TRBD1|-
TGTGCCAGCAGCTTAGGGGGGACAGGGGAGGCCGATTATGAAAAACTGTTTTTT
CASSLGGTGEADYEKLFF
>TRBJ1-3|TRBV7-9|-|many
TGTGCCAGCAGCTTCGAATCTGGAAACACCATATATTTT
CASSFESGNTIYF
>TRBJ2-3|TRBV7-2|TRBD2|-
TGTGCCAGCAGCTTATGGCTTAGCGGGGGTCAAGATACGCAGTATTTT
CASSLWLSGGQDTQYF
>TRBJ2-2|TRBV28|TRBD1|many
TGTGCCAGCAGTTGGCCGGGACAGGGCCTGTCCGGGGAGCTGTTTTTT
CASSWPGQGLSGELFF
>TRBJ2-1|TRBV20-1|TRBD2|-
TGCAGTGCTAGCTTAGCGGGAGGGCCCGGTGAGCAGTTCTTC
CSASLAGGPGEQFF
>TRBJ1-5|TRBV28|-|few
TGTGCCAGCACGACAGAATATAGCAATCAGCCCCAGCATTTT
CASTTEYSNQPQHF
>TRBJ1-5|TRBV28|TRBD1|-
TGTGCCAGCAGTGACCCCTTGACAGGGTTCAATCAGCCCCAGCATTTT
CASSDPLTGFNQPQHF
>TRBJ1-2|TRBV2|TRBD1|few
TGTGCCAGCAGTGTCGACAGGGCGGGGGGCATTGGCTACACCTTC
CASSVDRAGGIGYTF
>TRBJ1-2|TRBV7-6|-|-
TGTGCCAGCAGCCGTCGACAGGCCGTGCTCTATGGCTACACCTTC
CASSRRQAVLYGYTF
>TRBJ1-2|TRBV5-1|-|many
TGCGCCAGCAGCTTGGAGGCAGCCTACTATGGCTACACCTTC
CASSLEAAYYGYTF
>TRBJ2-1|TRBV27|-|-
TGTGCCAGCAGTTTAAACCGGGGTCTTCATGAGCAGTTCTTC
CASSLNRGLHEQFF
>TRBJ1-2|TRBV12-3/TRBV12-4|TRBD1|many
TGTGCCAGCAAACCTACCGGGACAGGGAACTATGGCTACACCTTC
CASKPTGTGNYGYTF
>TRBJ1-2|TRBV19|TRBD1|-
TGTGCCAGTAGTCTCCACAGGGGGCAAGACGGCTACACCTTC
CASSLHRGQDGYTF
>TRBJ2-3|TRBV12-3/TRBV12-4|TRBD2|few
TGTGCCAGCAGTTTCGGACTAGCGGGGGGGGAGCGGAGCACAGATACGCAGTATTTT
CASSFGLAGGERSTDTQYF
>TRBJ1-1|TRBV20-1|-|-
TGCAGTGCTCGCAGACCCCTTGAGAACACTGAAGCTTTCTTT
CSARRPLENTEAFF
>TRBJ2-1|TRBV20-1|TRBD2|-
TGCAGTGCTAGACCACCCATTACTAGCGGGGGGGCCTACAATGAGCAGCTCTTC
CSARPPITSGGAYNEQLF
>TRBJ2-1|TRBV29-1|TRBD2|-
TGCAGCGTTGGCCGTGCGGGAGGGGGCTACAATGAGCAGTTCTTC
CSVGRAGGGYNEQFF
>TRBJ1-5|TRBV7-2|-|-
TGTGCCAGCAGCTTAAATCTCCAGCCCCAGCATTTT
CASSLNLQPQHF
>TRBJ2-7|TRBV4-1|-|few
TGCGCCAGCAGCCAAGATAACACTATATACGAGCAGTACTTC
CASSQDNTIYEQYF
>TRBJ2-7|TRBV29-1|-|-
TGCAGCGTATACGACAGCAACGAGCAGTACTTC
CSVYDSNEQYF
>TRBJ2-2|TRBV7-9|TRBD2|few
TGTGCCAGCAGCCCGACTAGCGTTAACACCGGGGAGCTGTTTTTT
CASSPTSVNTGELFF
>TRBJ1-5|TRBV15|-|few
TGTGCCACCAGCTTCCAGGGGAGAGGCAATCAGCCCCAGCATTTT
CATSFQGRGNQPQHF
>TRBJ1-3|TRBV20-1|-|few
TGCAGTGCTAGAACCACAGGTCCTGCTGGAAACACCATATATTTT
CSARTTGPAGNTIYF
>TRBJ1-2|TRBV3-1|TRBD1|few
TGTGCCAGCAGCCTCCGGGACAGGGTCCGCTATGGCTACACCTTC
CASSLRDRVRYGYTF
>TRBJ2-1|TRBV12-3/TRBV12-4|TRBD2|-
TGTGCCAGCAGTTGGACTAGTTTCAATGAGCAGTTCTTC
CASSWTSFNEQFF
>TRBJ1-1|TRBV15|-|few
TGTGCCACCAGCAGAGATTCACGGGGGCGCGTGAACACTGAAGCTTTCTTT
CATSRDSRGRVNTEAFF
>TRBJ1-1|TRBV4-2|-|-
TGTGCCAGCAGCCAAGCGGCCGGGGCGCCTTCTTCTGAAGCTTTCTTT
CASSQAAGAPSSEAFF
>TRBJ1-5|TRBV5-8|-|many
TGTGCCAGCAGCTTGGTCACCGTTAGAAGCAATCAGCCCCAGCATTTT
CASSLVTVRSNQPQHF
>TRBJ1-5|TRBV6-4|TRBD1|-
TGTGCCGCAGGGGGGGGTCTCAATCAGCCCCAGCATTTT
CAAGGGLNQPQHF
>TRBJ1-2|TRBV29-1|-|many
TGCAGCGTTGACAGGGATGGCTACACCTTC
CSVDRDGYTF
>TRBJ1-1|TRBV20-1|-|few
TGCAGTGCTAGTTGGGGAATTTTTTATTTCTTT
CSASWGIFYFF
>TRBJ1-1|TRBV7-3|-|-
TGTGCCAGCAGCCCCCTGGGGGGGACCACTGAAGCTTTCTTT
CASSPLGGTTEAFF
>TRBJ2-5|TRBV20-1|-|few
TGCAGTGCTAGAGACTGGCGCTTACAAGAGACCCAGTACTTC
CSARDWRLQETQYF
>TRBJ1-3|TRBV11-2|-|few
TGTGCCAGCAGCTTAGTTCGGGGTCGCTCTGGAAACACCATATATTTT
CASSLVRGRSGNTIYF